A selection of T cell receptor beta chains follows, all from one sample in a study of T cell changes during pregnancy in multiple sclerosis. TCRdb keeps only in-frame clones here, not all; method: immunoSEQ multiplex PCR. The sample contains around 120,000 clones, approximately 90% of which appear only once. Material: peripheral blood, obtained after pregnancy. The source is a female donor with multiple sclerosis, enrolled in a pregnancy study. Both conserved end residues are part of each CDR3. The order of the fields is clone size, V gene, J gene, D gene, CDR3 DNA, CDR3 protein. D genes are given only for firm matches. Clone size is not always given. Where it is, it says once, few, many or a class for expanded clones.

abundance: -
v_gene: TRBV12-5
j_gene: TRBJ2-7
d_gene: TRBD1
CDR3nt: TGTGCTAGTGGTTTGTCCGCCGGGACAGGGTTGGACGAGCAGTACTTC
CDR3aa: CASGLSAGTGLDEQYF

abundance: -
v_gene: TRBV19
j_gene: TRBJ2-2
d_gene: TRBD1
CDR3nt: TGTGCCAGTAGCCCTAGACAGGGGTCCGGGGAGCTGTTTTTT
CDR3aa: CASSPRQGSGELFF

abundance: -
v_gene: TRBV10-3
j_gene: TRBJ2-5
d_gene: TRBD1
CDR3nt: TGTGCCATCGGGATTGGGACAGGGGAAGAGACCCAGTACTTC
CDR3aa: CAIGIGTGEETQYF

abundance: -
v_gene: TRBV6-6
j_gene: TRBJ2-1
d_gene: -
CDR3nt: TGTGCCAGCGGAATGGGAGGTGAGCAGTTCTTC
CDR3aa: CASGMGGEQFF

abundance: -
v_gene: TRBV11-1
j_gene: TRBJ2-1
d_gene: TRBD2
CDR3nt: TGTGCCAGCAGCCGGGGGGGAGGGGAGGTGAATGAGCAGTTCTTC
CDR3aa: CASSRGGGEVNEQFF

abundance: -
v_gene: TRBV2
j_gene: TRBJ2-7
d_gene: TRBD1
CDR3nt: TGTGCCAGCAGCGAAACAGGGGACGCCTACGAGCAGTACTTC
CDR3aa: CASSETGDAYEQYF

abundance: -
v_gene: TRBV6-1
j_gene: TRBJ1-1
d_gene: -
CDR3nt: TGTGCCAGCAGGTACAGCGGTTTGGCTTTCTTT
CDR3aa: CASRYSGLAFF

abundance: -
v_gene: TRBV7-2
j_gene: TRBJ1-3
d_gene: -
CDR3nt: TGTGCCAGCAGCTTACGGGGAAACACCATATATTTT
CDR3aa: CASSLRGNTIYF

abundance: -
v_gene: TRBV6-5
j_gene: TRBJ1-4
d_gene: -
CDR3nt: TGTGCCAGCAGTTACTCGGCAGGTGAAAAACTGTTTTTT
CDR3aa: CASSYSAGEKLFF

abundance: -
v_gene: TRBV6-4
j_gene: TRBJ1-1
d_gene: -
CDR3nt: TGTGCCAGCCAGGACTCCGGGACAATGAACACTGAAGCTTTCTTT
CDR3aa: CASQDSGTMNTEAFF

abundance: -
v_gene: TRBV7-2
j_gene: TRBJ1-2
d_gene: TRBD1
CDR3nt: TGTGCCAGCAGCTGGACAGGATATGGCTACACCTTC
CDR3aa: CASSWTGYGYTF

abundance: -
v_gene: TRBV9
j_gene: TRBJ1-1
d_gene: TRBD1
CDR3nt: TGTGCCAGCAGCACCTCGACAGGGTTGAACACTGAAGCTTTCTTT
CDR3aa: CASSTSTGLNTEAFF

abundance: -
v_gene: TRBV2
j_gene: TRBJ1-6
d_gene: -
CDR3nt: TGTGCCAGCATGGCGGGGGCGGGAAATTCACCCCTCCACTTT
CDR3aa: CASMAGAGNSPLHF

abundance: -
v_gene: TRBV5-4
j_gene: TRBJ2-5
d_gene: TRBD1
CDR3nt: TGTGCCAGCAGCTTGGGGGACAGGGGCCGAGAGACCCAGTACTTC
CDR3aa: CASSLGDRGRETQYF

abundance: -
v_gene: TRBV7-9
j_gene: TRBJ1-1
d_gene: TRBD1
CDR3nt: TGTGCCAGCAGCTTAGGGAGGTTCGGACAGGGGGACACTGAAGCTTTCTTT
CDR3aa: CASSLGRFGQGDTEAFF

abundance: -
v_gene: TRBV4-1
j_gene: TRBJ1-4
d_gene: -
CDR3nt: TGCGCCAGCAGCCATCCCCCCGGCTGGGGGGTTAATGAAAAACTGTTTTTT
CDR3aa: CASSHPPGWGVNEKLFF

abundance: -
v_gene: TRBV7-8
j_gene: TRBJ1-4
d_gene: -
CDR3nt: TGTGCCAGCAGCTCCTTACAGGGCCTGGAAGAAAAACTGTTTTTT
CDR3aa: CASSSLQGLEEKLFF

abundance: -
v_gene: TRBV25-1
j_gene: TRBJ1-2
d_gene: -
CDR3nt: TGTGCCAGCAGTGAGGTAGGACTGGGCTATGGCTACACCTTC
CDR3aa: CASSEVGLGYGYTF

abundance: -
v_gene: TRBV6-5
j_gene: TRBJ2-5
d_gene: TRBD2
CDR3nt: TGTGCCAGCAGTACCGGACTAGCGGGGGACGGCCAGTACTTC
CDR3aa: CASSTGLAGDGQYF

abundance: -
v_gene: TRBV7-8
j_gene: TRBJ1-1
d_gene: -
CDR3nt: TGTGCCAGCAGCTCCCGGACAGCCACTGAAGCTTTCTTT
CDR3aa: CASSSRTATEAFF

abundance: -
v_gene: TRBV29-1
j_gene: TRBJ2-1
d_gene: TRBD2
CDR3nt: TGCAGCGTGGGTCGGGGGGGGCCCTACAATGAGCAGTTCTTC
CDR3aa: CSVGRGGPYNEQFF

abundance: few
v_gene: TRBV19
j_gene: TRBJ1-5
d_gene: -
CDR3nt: TGTGCCAGTAGTCCCAGGACAGCCCAGCCCCAGCATTTT
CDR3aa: CASSPRTAQPQHF

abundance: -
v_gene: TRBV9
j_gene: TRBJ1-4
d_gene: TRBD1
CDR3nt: TGTGCCAGCAGCCTAGGGGGACAGTCTAATGAAAAACTGTTTTTT
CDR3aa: CASSLGGQSNEKLFF

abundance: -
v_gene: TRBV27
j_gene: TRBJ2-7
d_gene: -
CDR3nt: TGTGCCAGCAGTTTATTGGGCTTACAGAGCTCCTACGAGCAGTACTTC
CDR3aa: CASSLLGLQSSYEQYF

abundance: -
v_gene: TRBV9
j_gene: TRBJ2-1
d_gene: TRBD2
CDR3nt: TGTGCCAGCAGCGCGGGGAGAGCGGGGGGTAATGAGCAGTTCTTC
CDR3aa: CASSAGRAGGNEQFF

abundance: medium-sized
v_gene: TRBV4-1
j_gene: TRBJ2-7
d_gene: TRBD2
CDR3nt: TGCGCCAGCAGCCCGCGGCGGGGGGTCGTCTACGAGCAGTACTTC
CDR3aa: CASSPRRGVVYEQYF

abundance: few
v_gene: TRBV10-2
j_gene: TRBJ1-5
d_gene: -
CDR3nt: TGCGCCAGCACTGAACAGCCCAATCAGCCCCAGCATTTT
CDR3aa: CASTEQPNQPQHF

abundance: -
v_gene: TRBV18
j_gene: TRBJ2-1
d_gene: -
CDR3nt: TGTGCCAGCTCACCAGGTGCAGGGGCCAATGAGCAGTTCTTC
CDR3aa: CASSPGAGANEQFF

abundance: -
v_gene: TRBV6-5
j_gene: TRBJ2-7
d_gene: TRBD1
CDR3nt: TGTGCCAGCAGCGTACAGGGGAACTCCTACGAGCAGTACTTC
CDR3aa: CASSVQGNSYEQYF